This T cell receptor beta chain was recovered during a study of post-analysis software for immune sequencing data. Study-level results: Under F measure analysis, samples from one preparation batch co-clustered strongly. When compared against controls, multiple sclerosis patients showed significantly lower normalized Chao1 diversity. Patients carried roughly five TRBV segments more frequently than controls did, and TRBV5-6, TRBV5-1 and TRBV20-1 were among them.

Unique-molecular-identifier-tagged TCR beta cDNA libraries were used. TCRdb itself ran the PCR reads through MiXCR, one entry per CDR3 protein. The sample has hundreds of thousands of distinct CDR3 sequences, around 44% seen once; the top ten hold about 1.8%. Per germline, CDR1 MDHEN and CDR2 SYDVKM. The germline V and J ends were trimmed by 7 bases and 3 bases, with 13 bases remaining between them. The CDR3 covers 14 residues. A note on this clonotype: Its antigen is as yet unknown.

The sequenced material came from blood. The chain recombines TRBV28 with TRBJ1-5, with D perhaps matching TRBD1 (5 bases). The clonotype originates from a girl aged 5-17 years with multiple sclerosis. CDR3 in DNA: TGTGCCAGCATCTGGGGCAGGAACAATCAGCCCCAGCATTTT. Translation: CASIWGRNNQPQHF.